Described below is a single TCR beta chain sequence and its context. This clonotype was counted between two and nine times. There is no known antigen for this receptor. Base qualities are not provided; no much larger clone lies one nucleotide away. The method was PCR. Sequencing was performed on an Illumina HiSeq 2500. To reduce PCR and sequencing biases, unique molecular identifiers were incorporated into the TCR beta cDNA libraries. Roughly 500,000 cDNA molecules were obtained for every 1 to 10 million input T cells, so each molecule roughly corresponded to one T cell. The same protocol used for the earlier healthy control dataset was applied to prepare and sequence the patient libraries. Within a given batch, samples were prepared together, multiplexed and sequenced on the same HiSeq lane. The paper's processing steps were these. MIGEC was used to process the raw barcoded reads, and molecular identifier groups with only a single read were discarded before consensus assembly and CDR3 extraction. VDJtools was used for post-analysis of the clonotype tables, with diversity normalized by down-sampling every dataset to the smallest sample size. Repertoire overlap clustering matched CDR3 amino acid but not nucleotide sequences to correct batch-related cross-sample contamination. Through fastp at Q25 and MiXCR, TCRdb rebuilt clones from the public reads, retaining in-frame beta chains. Entries are consolidated by CDR3 protein sequence, retaining the most common genes and DNA. TCRdb, rather than the study authors, made the V and J calls. For this sample the table gives 820,000 or so distinct CDR3 sequences, of which roughly half were detected only once. The ten largest make up about 4.5% of the sample.

These data are taken from a study of post-analysis software for immune sequencing data (dated by TCRdb to about 2015). For context, the study as a whole: Relapsing-remitting, secondary progressive and progressive-relapsing multiple sclerosis were recorded as disease courses, and subtype annotation was lacking for some patients. The patient repertoires were compared against about 10 previously published healthy control repertoires obtained from donors aged roughly 6 to 28 years. A subset of samples was prepared in parallel using single-end sample barcoding, then pooled and co-amplified after Illumina adapter ligation.

Here is what the overall study found, with its caveats: Compared with controls, multiple sclerosis patients had significantly lower normalized Chao1 diversity, a finding suggesting substantial peripheral T-cell clonal expansion. Significantly higher frequencies in patients than in controls were found for a handful of TRBV segments, including TRBV5-6, TRBV5-1 and TRBV20-1. Direct clustering with F measure revealed strong co-clustering of samples prepared in the same batch, which led to a batch-effect correction. The multiple sclerosis patient group was slightly younger than the control group.

To demonstrate the VDJtools post-analysis software, TCR beta repertoires were profiled from the peripheral blood of 10 to 15 young patients with multiple sclerosis. The patients with multiple sclerosis were children and adolescents between roughly 6 and 17 years of age. A distance of 16 bases separates the germline ends of V and J, which lose 5 bases and 5 bases respectively. Looking up the germline V gene yields CDR1 SQVTM and CDR2 ANQGSEA. The CDR3 sequence holds 13 residues, the cysteine and phenylalanine included. Just CDR3 DNA is preserved here, 39 bases in frame from base 1. The chain links TRBV29-1 with TRBJ2-7, with the D gene tentatively TRBD1 or TRBD2, based on 5 matching bases in each. This sequence originates from a girl aged 10 to 17 with multiple sclerosis. The specimen was blood. Read as DNA, the sequence is TGCAGCGTTCAACTCAGGCTGGGGGACGAGCAGTACTTC. Its protein is CSVQLRLGDEQYF.